This T cell receptor beta chain was captured in a study of technical replicates of blood from several donors (dated by TCRdb to the late 2010s). Concerning this clone: Its antigen specificity is not known. Within one base of it there is no much larger clone, and no base qualities were kept.

Preparation of the library involved the immunoSEQ multiplex PCR assay. The table was pulled from immuneACCESS by TCRdb, which kept in-frame rearrangements only. Such tables lose some clones; where checked, under half of the loss comes from unresolved V genes, and the rest has no known cause. The sample includes about 69,000 clones, with 88% observed a single time. The top ten clonotypes cover roughly 4.8% of the sample. The germline V gene (reference sequence) specifies GTSNPN as CDR1 and SVGIG as CDR2. V is trimmed back by 8 bases and J by 3 bases, and the junction contains 10 bases that no gene match accounts for. The cysteine opens and the phenylalanine closes a CDR3 of 14 amino acids. Kept here is only the CDR3 DNA, which spans 42 bases and is read in frame from base 1.

Material: PBMCs. Rearrangement joined TRBV30 to TRBJ1-5, with 7 junctional bases fitting TRBD1. This clonotype was obtained from a human donor in good health. Some clones in this sample may be carry-over from other donors' samples. The sequenced DNA: TGTGCCCTGTCGACAGGGAAAGCCAATCAGCCCCAGCATTTT. The encoded protein is CALSTGKANQPQHF.